These T cell receptor beta chains were read from a single sample in a study of cytomegalovirus exposure and HLA in healthy donors. Sequencing was performed with immunoSEQ multiplex PCR; in TCRdb, only in-frame clones are kept and a portion is missing. The sample has about 71,000 clones; about 95% are singletons. Sequencing input: PBMCs. The receptors come from a woman younger than 30 in good health and CMV-seronegative. CDR3s include the opening cysteine and the closing phenylalanine or tryptophan. The D gene is left open where the match is weak. Some rows mark clone size as missing; the rest say once, few, many or name a class of expanded clone.

v_gene	j_gene	abundance	d_gene	CDR3aa	CDR3nt
TRBV13	TRBJ2-7	-	TRBD1	CASSLRTGQHEQYF	TGTGCCAGCAGCTTAAGGACAGGGCAGCACGAGCAGTACTTC
TRBV28	TRBJ1-5	-	-	CASKTRGGKQPQHF	TGTGCCAGCAAAACAAGGGGGGGGAAGCAGCCCCAGCATTTT
TRBV6-1	TRBJ1-6	-	-	CASTPNWGGNSPLHF	TGTGCCAGCACCCCAAATTGGGGCGGTAATTCACCCCTCCACTTT
TRBV5-4	TRBJ2-1	-	-	CASSSGGLGNEQFF	TGTGCCAGCAGCTCAGGTGGGTTAGGCAATGAGCAGTTCTTC
TRBV6-4	TRBJ2-2	-	-	CASSDTSRAGELFF	TGTGCCAGCAGTGATACTAGCCGGGCCGGGGAGCTGTTTTTT
TRBV27	TRBJ2-7	-	TRBD2	CASRPGGTVNEQYF	TGTGCCAGCAGGCCCGGGGGGACCGTCAACGAGCAGTACTTC
TRBV2	TRBJ1-4	-	-	CASRQGGGDEKLFF	TGTGCCAGCAGGCAAGGGGGAGGGGATGAAAAACTGTTTTTT
TRBV29-1	TRBJ1-1	-	-	CSVRGGYTEAFF	TGCAGCGTTAGGGGAGGATACACTGAAGCTTTCTTT
TRBV7-9	TRBJ1-5	-	TRBD1	CASSKPRTGVIYSNQPQHF	TGTGCCAGCAGCAAACCTCGGACAGGAGTAATTTATAGCAATCAGCCCCAGCATTTT
TRBV29-1	TRBJ1-1	-	-	CSVDTGTEAFF	TGCAGCGTTGACACAGGCACTGAAGCTTTCTTT
TRBV10-2	TRBJ1-2	-	TRBD1	CASSESFGTGPNYGYTF	TGCGCCAGCAGTGAGTCTTTCGGGACAGGACCTAACTATGGCTACACCTTC
TRBV28	TRBJ2-7	-	-	CASKEGQLVYEQYF	TGTGCCAGCAAGGAGGGACAGTTAGTTTACGAGCAGTACTTC
TRBV9	TRBJ2-3	-	TRBD1	CASSTSGTGSADTQYF	TGTGCCAGCAGCACCTCCGGGACAGGGTCCGCAGATACGCAGTATTTT
TRBV5-1	TRBJ2-6	-	-	CASSLVGALGANVLTF	TGCGCCAGCAGCTTGGTGGGGGCACTGGGGGCCAACGTCCTGACTTTC
TRBV28	TRBJ1-1	once	-	CASSFGPMNEAFF	TGTGCCAGCAGTTTTGGGCCGATGAATGAAGCTTTCTTT
TRBV18	TRBJ2-2	-	-	CASSPGGIGELFF	TGTGCCAGCTCACCAGGGGGCATCGGGGAGCTGTTTTTT
TRBV27	TRBJ2-3	once	-	CASSFLRGTDTQYF	TGTGCCAGCAGTTTTTTGCGGGGCACAGATACGCAGTATTTT
TRBV18	TRBJ2-3	-	-	CASSPPVSSTDTQYF	TGTGCCAGCTCCCCCCCGGTCTCGAGCACAGATACGCAGTATTTT
TRBV27	TRBJ2-7	-	-	CASSMTGYEQYF	TGTGCCAGCAGTATGACGGGATACGAGCAGTACTTC
TRBV27	TRBJ2-2	-	-	CAGGTVTGELFF	TGTGCCGGGGGGACAGTAACCGGGGAGCTGTTTTTT
TRBV7-6	TRBJ2-2	-	TRBD2	CASSFLASGGNTGELFF	TGTGCCAGCAGCTTTTTGGCTAGCGGGGGGAACACCGGGGAGCTGTTTTTT
TRBV9	TRBJ2-7	-	TRBD1	CASSVGQGEYEQYF	TGTGCCAGCAGCGTGGGACAGGGTGAGTACGAGCAGTACTTC
TRBV6-1	TRBJ2-7	-	TRBD1	CASSEGQGGSYEQYF	TGTGCCAGCAGTGAGGGACAGGGTGGGTCCTACGAGCAGTACTTC
TRBV9	TRBJ1-1	-	TRBD1	CASSVSGTGYTEAFF	TGTGCCAGCAGCGTATCCGGGACAGGGTACACTGAAGCTTTCTTT
TRBV19	TRBJ2-5	-	-	CASSTLGQGIGKETQYF	TGTGCCAGTAGTACCCTCGGGCAGGGGATTGGTAAAGAGACCCAGTACTTC
TRBV2	TRBJ2-3	-	TRBD2	CASTQRGGRGDTQYF	TGTGCCAGCACTCAGCGGGGGGGCCGGGGAGATACGCAGTATTTT
TRBV7-8	TRBJ2-1	-	-	CASSLPNEQFF	TGTGCCAGCAGCCTCCCCAATGAGCAGTTCTTC
TRBV2	TRBJ1-2	-	-	CASSPTVNDGYTF	TGTGCCAGCAGCCCTACAGTAAACGATGGCTACACCTTC
TRBV6-4	TRBJ2-2	-	-	CASKRAATGELFF	TGTGCCAGCAAGAGGGCCGCCACCGGGGAGCTGTTTTTT
TRBV7-8	TRBJ2-7	-	TRBD2	CASSFSGRASYEQYF	TGTGCCAGCAGCTTTAGCGGGAGGGCCTCCTACGAGCAGTACTTC